This passage covers 19 T cell receptor beta chains from one sample sequenced in a study of long-term antiretroviral therapy in people with HIV. They ran version v3.0 of the immunoSEQ assay at survey level. TCRdb's table, derived via immunoSEQ multiplex PCR, lists solely in-frame clones and lacks some. The table records 37,000 or so clones, 80% of them present only once. The sequencing used unsorted PBMCs, collected 3.4 years after starting antiretroviral therapy. The receptors stem from a young man with HIV.

The CDR3 reads CSVEGTYIGYTF. Here the CDR3 DNA reads TGCAGCGTTGAAGGGACCTATATTGGCTACACCTTC. The V gene is TRBV29-1, the J gene TRBJ1-2, with D unclear. Trimming pared 1 base from V and 7 bases from J, leaving 10 bases between. This CDR3 is built from 12 residues. Looked up from germline, CDR1 is SQVTM and CDR2 is ANQGSEA.

V gene TRBV5-8 combines with J gene TRBJ1-5, with 9 nucleotides matching TRBD1. Trimming at V came to 1 base and at J to 7 bases, leaving 9 bases not matched to a gene. Germline lookup yields CDR1 SGHTS and CDR2 YDEGEE. This CDR3 is 16 amino acids long. As DNA, the CDR3 is TGTGCCAGCAGCTTGAGGGGGACAGGGTCTTGGCAGCCCCAGCATTTT. Translating gives CASSLRGTGSWQPQHF.

The V gene is TRBV11-2, the J gene TRBJ2-7; D is perhaps TRBD1 (5 bases). V was trimmed by 5 bases and J by 0 bases, leaving 11 bases between them. This CDR3 comprises 14 residues. Germline-derived CDR1 and CDR2 are SGHAT and FQNNGV. CDR3 in DNA: TGTGCCAGCAGCCTCAACAGGTTCTCCTACGAGCAGTACTTC. Translated: CASSLNRFSYEQYF.

The chain links TRBV9 to TRBJ2-2; 13 positions agree with TRBD2. The CDR3 loop spans 20 amino acids. V shed 4 bases and J 1 base; nucleotides not matched to a gene: 13. CDR1 and CDR2 (germline): SGDLS, YYNGEE. CDR3: CASSNRPGTSGVMNTGELFF. DNA for the CDR3: TGTGCCAGCAGCAACAGACCCGGGACTAGCGGGGTGATGAACACCGGGGAGCTGTTTTTT.

This chain links TRBV6-5 with TRBJ2-7, with D hard to call. CDR3 size: 14 residues. Trimming left V 0 bases short and J 3 bases short, with 9 bases between. The germline CDR1 and CDR2 sequences are MNHEY and SVGAGI. CDR3 amino acids: CASSYSGSRYEQYF. The DNA for the CDR3 is TGTGCCAGCAGTTACTCGGGAAGCCGCTACGAGCAGTACTTC.

The chain couples TRBV4-3 to TRBJ2-7; 14 nucleotides line up with TRBD2. J was trimmed by 5 bases and V by 3 bases; bases with no gene match: 0. The CDR3 has 14 amino acids. Per germline, CDR1 LGHNA and CDR2 YSLEER. In DNA form, the CDR3 reads TGCGCCAGCAGCCAGGGACTAGCGGGAGACGAGCAGTACTTC. This sequence encodes CASSQGLAGDEQYF.

The chain links TRBV7-9 to TRBJ2-2; unclear D gene. Germline CDR1 and CDR2: SEHNR and FQNEAQ (reference sequence). Trimming pared 1 base from V and 0 bases from J, leaving 6 bases between. The CDR3 consists of 15 residues. The CDR3 nucleotides read TGTGCCAGCAGCTTAGTTGCGGCGAACACCGGGGAGCTGTTTTTT. As protein: CASSLVAANTGELFF. The entire variable domain, with the rest obtained from reference TRBV7-9 and TRBJ2-2, is as follows: DTGVSQNPRHKITKRGQNVTFRCDPISEHNRLYWYRQTLGQGPEFLTYFQNEAQLEKSRLLSDRFSAERPKGSFSTLEIQRTEQGDSAMYLCASSLVAANTGELFFGEGSRLTVL.

The V and J genes are TRBV11-2 and TRBJ2-7; 8 nucleotides agree with TRBD2. CDR1 SGHAT and CDR2 FQNNGV come from the germline V gene. The CDR3 runs 14 residues. V lost 1 base, J lost 5 bases, and 4 bases stayed unmatched. The CDR3 nucleotides are TGTGCCAGCAGCTTAGCCGGGAGGGCCCACGAGCAGTACTTC. This translates into CASSLAGRAHEQYF. The whole variable domain, filled in from reference TRBV11-2 and TRBJ2-7, reads EAGVAQSPRYKIIEKRQSVAFWCNPISGHATLYWYQQILGQGPKLLIQFQNNGVVDDSQLPKDRFSAERLKGVDSTLKIQPAKLEDSAVYLCASSLAGRAHEQYFGPGTRLTVT.

V and J are TRBV10-3 and TRBJ2-2, with D possibly called TRBD1 or TRBD2 (5 bases each). The V gene lost 3 bases and the J gene lost 3 bases, with 14 bases spanning the gap. The CDR3 is made up of 16 amino acids. Germline V gives CDR1 ENHRY, CDR2 SYGVKD. DNA of the CDR3: TGTGCCATCAGTGAACACCGGGACGGCTACACCGGGGAGCTGTTTTTT. It codes for CAISEHRDGYTGELFF.

CDR3 loop: CASSLVILSNNNYGYTF. The DNA of the CDR3 is TGTGCCAGCAGCTTAGTTATATTGTCAAACAACAACTATGGCTACACCTTC. The chain couples TRBV7-8 to TRBJ1-2; no clear D gene. Germline lookup yields CDR1 SGHVS and CDR2 FQNEAQ. The CDR3 is made up of 17 amino acids. The germline V and J ends were trimmed by 1 base and 2 bases, with 17 bases remaining between them.

This chain uses TRBV7-2 with TRBJ1-5, with D uncertain. Germline V gene lookup returns CDR1 SGHTA and CDR2 FQGNSA. CDR3 length: 13 residues. V lost 2 bases and J lost 0, with 2 bases in between. The CDR3 protein is CASSLFSNQPQHF. CDR3 bases: TGTGCCAGCAGCTTATTTAGCAATCAGCCCCAGCATTTT.

This clone turned up a few times. The chain couples TRBV27 to TRBJ2-7; 13 bases match TRBD2. This CDR3 has 16 residues. Germline values: CDR1 MNHEY, CDR2 SMNVEV (reference sequence). V lost 6 bases, J lost 5 bases, and 10 bases stayed unmatched. The CDR3 sequence: CASSTPTGLAGDEQYF. The CDR3 bases are TGTGCCAGCAGCACCCCCACCGGACTAGCGGGAGACGAGCAGTACTTC.

This chain joins TRBV28 and TRBJ2-7; D ambiguous. The CDR3 consists of 11 residues. Per germline, CDR1 MDHEN and CDR2 SYDVKM. V gave up 6 bases and J gave up 5 bases, with 8 bases separating them. The CDR3 loop reads CASSRLNEQYF. DNA for the CDR3: TGTGCCAGCAGCCGCCTGAACGAGCAGTACTTC.

CDR3 DNA: TGCGCCAGCAGGGCAGGGGAGAACACTGAAGCTTTCTTT. It specifies CASRAGENTEAFF. V gene TRBV5-1 combines with J gene TRBJ1-1; the D gene is possibly TRBD1 (6 bases). V lost 5 bases, J lost 1 base, and 9 bases lay in between. The CDR3 consists of 13 residues. Germline V lookup: CDR1 SGHRS, CDR2 YFSETQ.

CDR3 sequence: CASSTWGQGSNEQFF. The CDR3 DNA follows: TGTGCCAGCAGCACGTGGGGACAGGGAAGTAATGAGCAGTTCTTC. The V and J genes are TRBV9 and TRBJ2-1; 9 bases match TRBD1. This CDR3 is 15 amino acids long. Trimming took 4 bases from V and 7 from J; bases not matched to a gene: 9. The V gene's germline CDR1 is SGDLS and CDR2 YYNGEE.

This chain uses TRBV9 with TRBJ1-4; 8 bases are shared with TRBD1. This CDR3 spans 15 amino acids. V lost 4 bases to trimming and J lost 7 bases; unmatched junction nucleotides: 9. Germline CDR1 and CDR2: SGDLS and YYNGEE. CDR3 nucleotide sequence: TGTGCCAGCAGCAGAAGGACAGGGCAAGGTGAAAAACTGTTTTTT. Translation gives CASSRRTGQGEKLFF.

The chain links TRBV5-4 to TRBJ1-4, with unresolved D. V lost 4 bases and J lost 10, with 14 bases in between. CDR1 is SGHNT and CDR2 is YYREEE in the germline V gene (reference sequence). The CDR3 spans 13 residues. CDR3 sequence reads: CASSQSSEGKLFF. The DNA of the CDR3 is TGTGCCAGCAGCCAATCCAGCGAGGGAAAACTGTTTTTT.

This clone was seen a handful of times. The chain uses TRBV9 and TRBJ1-1; TRBD1 aligns across 7 bases. V lost 4 bases to trimming and J lost 7 bases; unmatched junction nucleotides: 10. The germline V gene has CDR1 SGDLS and CDR2 YYNGEE. This CDR3 spans 14 amino acids. The CDR3 bases are TGTGCCAGCAGCTCCGACCCTGGGGACAGTGAAGCTTTCTTT. Amino acid sequence: CASSSDPGDSEAFF.

The CDR3 here is CASSPSQGTDTQYF. CDR3 DNA sequence: TGTGCCAGCTCACCATCACAGGGCACAGATACGCAGTATTTT. The V call is TRBV18, the J call TRBJ2-3; D is possibly TRBD1 (5 bases). The CDR3 has 14 residues. V lost 2 bases and J 1 base, leaving 7 bases between the germline ends. Germline CDR1 reads KGHSH; CDR2 reads LQKENI.